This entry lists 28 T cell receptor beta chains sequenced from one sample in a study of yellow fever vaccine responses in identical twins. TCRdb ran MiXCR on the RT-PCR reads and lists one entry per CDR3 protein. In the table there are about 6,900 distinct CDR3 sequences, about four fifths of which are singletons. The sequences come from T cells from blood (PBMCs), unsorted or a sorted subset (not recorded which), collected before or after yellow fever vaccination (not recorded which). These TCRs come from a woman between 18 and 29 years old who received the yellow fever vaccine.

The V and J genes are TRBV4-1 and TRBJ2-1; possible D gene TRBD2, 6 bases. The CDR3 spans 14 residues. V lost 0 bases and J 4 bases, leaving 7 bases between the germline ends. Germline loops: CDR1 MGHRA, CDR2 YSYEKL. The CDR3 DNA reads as TGCGCCAGCAGCCAAGATCGGGAGTACAATGAGCAGTTCTTC. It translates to CASSQDREYNEQFF.

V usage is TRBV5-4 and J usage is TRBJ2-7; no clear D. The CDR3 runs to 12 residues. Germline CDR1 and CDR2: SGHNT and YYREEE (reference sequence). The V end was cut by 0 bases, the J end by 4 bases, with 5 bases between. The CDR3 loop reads CASSLGGYEQYF. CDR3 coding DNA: TGTGCCAGCAGCTTGGGGGGATACGAGCAGTACTTC.

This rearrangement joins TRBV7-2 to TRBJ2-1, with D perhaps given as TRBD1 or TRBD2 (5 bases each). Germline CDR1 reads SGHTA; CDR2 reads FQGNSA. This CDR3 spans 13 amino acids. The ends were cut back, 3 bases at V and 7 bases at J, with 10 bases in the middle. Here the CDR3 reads CASSFGGGNEQFF. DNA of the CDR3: TGTGCCAGCAGCTTTGGTGGGGGTAATGAGCAGTTCTTC.

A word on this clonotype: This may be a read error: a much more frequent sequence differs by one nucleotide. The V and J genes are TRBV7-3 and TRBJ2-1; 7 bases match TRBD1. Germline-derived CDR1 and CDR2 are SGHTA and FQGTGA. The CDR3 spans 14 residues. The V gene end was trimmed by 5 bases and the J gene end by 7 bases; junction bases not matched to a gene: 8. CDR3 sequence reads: CASSIVSRGNEQFF. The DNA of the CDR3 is TGTGCCAGCAGCATAGTTAGCAGGGGGAATGAGCAGTTCTTC. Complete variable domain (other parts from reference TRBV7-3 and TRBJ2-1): GAGVSQTPSNKVTEKGKYVELRCDPISGHTALYWYRQSLGQGPEFLIYFQGTGAADDSGLPNDRFFAVRPEGSVSTLKIQRTERGDSAVYLCASSIVSRGNEQFFGPGTRLTVL.

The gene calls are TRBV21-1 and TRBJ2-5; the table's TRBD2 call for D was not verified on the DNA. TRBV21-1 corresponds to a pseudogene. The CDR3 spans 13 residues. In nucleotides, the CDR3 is TGTGCCAGCAGCAACAAGGGAGGCGAGACCCAGTACTTC. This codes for CASSNKGGETQYF.

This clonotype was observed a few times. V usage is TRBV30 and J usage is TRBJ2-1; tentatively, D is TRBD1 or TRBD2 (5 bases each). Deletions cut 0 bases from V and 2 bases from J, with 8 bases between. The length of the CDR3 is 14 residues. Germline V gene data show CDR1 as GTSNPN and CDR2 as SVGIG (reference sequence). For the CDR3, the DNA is TGTGCCTGGAGTGTACGGGGCCCCTACAATGAGCAGTTCTTC. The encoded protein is CAWSVRGPYNEQFF.

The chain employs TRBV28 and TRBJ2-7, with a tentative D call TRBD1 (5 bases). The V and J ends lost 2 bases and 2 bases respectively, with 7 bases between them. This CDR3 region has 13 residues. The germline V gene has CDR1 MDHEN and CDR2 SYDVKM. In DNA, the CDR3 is TGTGCCAGCAGTTTACAGGGAACCTACGAGCAGTACTTC. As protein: CASSLQGTYEQYF. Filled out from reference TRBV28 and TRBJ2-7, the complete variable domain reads DVKVTQSSRYLVKRTGEKVFLECVQDMDHENMFWYRQDPGLGLRLIYFSYDVKMKEKGDIPEGYSVSREKKERFSLILESASTNQTSMYLCASSLQGTYEQYFGPGTRLTVT.

The CDR3 protein is CASSLIAGVFDTQYF. CDR3 sequence (DNA): TGTGCCAGCAGTTTAATAGCGGGAGTCTTTGATACGCAGTATTTT. The chain joins TRBV12-3 or TRBV12-4 to TRBJ2-3; TRBD2 aligns across 9 bases. This CDR3 has 15 amino acids. Germline trimming cut 2 bases from V and 6 bases from J; bases unmatched to any gene: 6.

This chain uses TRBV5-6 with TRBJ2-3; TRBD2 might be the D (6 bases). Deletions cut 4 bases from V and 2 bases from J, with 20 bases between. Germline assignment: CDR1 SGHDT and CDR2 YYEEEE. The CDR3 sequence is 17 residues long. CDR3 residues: CASSPRVDSGVTDTQYF. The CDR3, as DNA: TGTGCCAGCAGCCCCCGAGTCGATAGCGGAGTCACAGATACGCAGTATTTT.

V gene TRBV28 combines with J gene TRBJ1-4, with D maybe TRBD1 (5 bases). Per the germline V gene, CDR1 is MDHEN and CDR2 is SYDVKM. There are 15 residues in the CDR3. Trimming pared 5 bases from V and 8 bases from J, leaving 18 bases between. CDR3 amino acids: CASSRGRSAWEKLFF. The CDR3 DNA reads TGTGCCAGCAGTAGGGGTCGGTCGGCGTGGGAAAAACTGTTTTTT.

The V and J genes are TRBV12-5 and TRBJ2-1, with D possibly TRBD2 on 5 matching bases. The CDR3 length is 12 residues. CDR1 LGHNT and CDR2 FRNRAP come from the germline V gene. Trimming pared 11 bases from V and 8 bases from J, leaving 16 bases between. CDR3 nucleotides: TGTGCTCCTCTCTGTTGGGGAGATGAGCAGTTCTTC. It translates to CAPLCWGDEQFF. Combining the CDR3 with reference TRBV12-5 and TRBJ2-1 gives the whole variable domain DARVTQTPRHKVTEMGQEVTMRCQPILGHNTVFWYRQTMMQGLELLAYFRNRAPLDDSGMPKDRFSAEMPDATLATLKIQPSEPRDSAVYFCAPLCWGDEQFFGPGTRLTVL.

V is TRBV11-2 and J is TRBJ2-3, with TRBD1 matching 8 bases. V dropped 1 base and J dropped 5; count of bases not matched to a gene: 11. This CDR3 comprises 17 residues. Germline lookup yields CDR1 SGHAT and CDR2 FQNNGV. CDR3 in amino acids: CASSLGVGTGLGDTQYF. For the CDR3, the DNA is TGTGCCAGCAGCTTAGGCGTTGGGACAGGTCTAGGAGATACGCAGTATTTT.

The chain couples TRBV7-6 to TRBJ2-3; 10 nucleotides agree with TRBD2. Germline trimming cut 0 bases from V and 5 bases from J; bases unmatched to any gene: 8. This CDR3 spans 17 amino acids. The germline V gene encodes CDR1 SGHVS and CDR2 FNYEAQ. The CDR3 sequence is CASSLAPSGGPRDTQYF. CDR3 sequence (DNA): TGTGCCAGCAGCTTAGCCCCTAGCGGGGGACCCAGAGATACGCAGTATTTT.

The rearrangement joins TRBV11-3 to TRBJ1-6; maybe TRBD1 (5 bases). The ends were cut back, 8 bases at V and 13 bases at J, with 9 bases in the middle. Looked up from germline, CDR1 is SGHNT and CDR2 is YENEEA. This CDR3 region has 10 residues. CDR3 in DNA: TGTGCCAGCGGGGGTTACCCCCTCCACTTT. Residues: CASGGYPLHF.

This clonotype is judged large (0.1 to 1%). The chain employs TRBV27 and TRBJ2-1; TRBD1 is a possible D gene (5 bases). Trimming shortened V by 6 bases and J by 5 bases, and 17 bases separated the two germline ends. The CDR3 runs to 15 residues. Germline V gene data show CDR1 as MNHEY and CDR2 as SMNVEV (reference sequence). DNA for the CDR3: TGTGCCAGCAGACCGCTTCTTGACAGAAACAATGAGCAGTTCTTC. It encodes CASRPLLDRNNEQFF.

The CDR3 reads CASTSWDLDTQYF. The CDR3 coding sequence is TGTGCCAGCACCTCTTGGGATCTGGATACGCAGTATTTT. This chain joins TRBV2 and TRBJ2-3; D not resolved. Trimming removed 7 bases from V and 6 bases from J, with 14 bases in between. The CDR3 extends over 13 amino acids. The germline V gene has CDR1 SNHLY and CDR2 FYNNEI.

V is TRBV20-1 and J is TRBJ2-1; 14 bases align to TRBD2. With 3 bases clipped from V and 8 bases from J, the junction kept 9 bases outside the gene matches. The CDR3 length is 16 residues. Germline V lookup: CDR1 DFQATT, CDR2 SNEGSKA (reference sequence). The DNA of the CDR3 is TGCAGTGCTAGCGCTGGGGGACTAGCGGGAGCTCATGAGCAGTTCTTC. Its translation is CSASAGGLAGAHEQFF.

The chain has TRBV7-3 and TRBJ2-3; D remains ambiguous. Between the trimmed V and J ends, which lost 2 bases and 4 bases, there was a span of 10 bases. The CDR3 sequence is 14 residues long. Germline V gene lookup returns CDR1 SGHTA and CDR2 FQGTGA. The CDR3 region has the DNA TGTGCCAGCAGCTTATCAGGTTATTCAGATACGCAGTATTTT. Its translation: CASSLSGYSDTQYF.

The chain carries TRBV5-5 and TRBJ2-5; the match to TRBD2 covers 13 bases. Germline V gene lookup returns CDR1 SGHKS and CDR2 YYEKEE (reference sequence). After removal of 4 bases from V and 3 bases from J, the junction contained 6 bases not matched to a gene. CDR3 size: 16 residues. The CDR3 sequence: CASSKGLAGLEETQYF. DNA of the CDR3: TGTGCCAGCAGCAAGGGACTAGCGGGGTTAGAAGAGACCCAGTACTTC.

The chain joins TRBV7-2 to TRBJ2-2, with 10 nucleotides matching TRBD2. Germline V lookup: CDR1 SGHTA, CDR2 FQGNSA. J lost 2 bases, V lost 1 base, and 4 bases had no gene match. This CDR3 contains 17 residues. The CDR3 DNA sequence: TGTGCCAGCAGCTTAGGACCTAGCGGGAGTAACACCGGGGAGCTGTTTTTT. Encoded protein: CASSLGPSGSNTGELFF. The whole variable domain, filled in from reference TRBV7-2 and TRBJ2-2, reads GAGVSQSPSNKVTEKGKDVELRCDPISGHTALYWYRQSLGQGLEFLIYFQGNSAPDKSGLPSDRFSAERTGGSVSTLTIQRTQQEDSAVYLCASSLGPSGSNTGELFFGEGSRLTVL.

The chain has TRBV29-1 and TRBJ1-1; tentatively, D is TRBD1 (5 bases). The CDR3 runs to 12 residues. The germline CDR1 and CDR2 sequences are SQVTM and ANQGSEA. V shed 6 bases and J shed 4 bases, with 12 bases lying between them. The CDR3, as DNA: TGCAGCGTCGGGGCTAAGCCCACTGAAGCTTTCTTT. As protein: CSVGAKPTEAFF.

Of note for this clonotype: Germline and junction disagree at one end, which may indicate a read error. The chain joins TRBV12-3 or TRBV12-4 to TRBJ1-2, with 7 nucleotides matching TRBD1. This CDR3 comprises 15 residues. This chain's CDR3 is CASSQTGSANYGYTF. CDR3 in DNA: TGTGCCAGCAGTCAGACAGGGAGCGCTAATTATGGCTACACCTTC.

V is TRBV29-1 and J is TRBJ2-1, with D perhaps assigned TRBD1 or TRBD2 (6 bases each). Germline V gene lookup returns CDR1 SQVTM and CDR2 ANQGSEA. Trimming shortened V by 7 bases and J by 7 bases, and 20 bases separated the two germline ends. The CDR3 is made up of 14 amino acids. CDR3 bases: TGCAGCGACCTAGTCCGGGGGCTGGAAAATGAGCAGTTCTTC. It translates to CSDLVRGLENEQFF.

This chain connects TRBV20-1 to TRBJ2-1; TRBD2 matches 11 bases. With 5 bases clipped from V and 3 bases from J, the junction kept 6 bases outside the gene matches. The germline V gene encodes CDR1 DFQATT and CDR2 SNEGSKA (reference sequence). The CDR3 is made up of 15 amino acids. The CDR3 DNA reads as TGCAGTGCTCCGGGACTAGCGGTTGACTACAATGAGCAGTTCTTC. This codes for CSAPGLAVDYNEQFF.

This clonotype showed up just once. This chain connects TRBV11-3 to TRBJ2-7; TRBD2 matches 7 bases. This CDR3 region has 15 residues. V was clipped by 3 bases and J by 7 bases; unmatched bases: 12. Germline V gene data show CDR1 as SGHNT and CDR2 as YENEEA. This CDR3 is CASSFREAGSQEQYF. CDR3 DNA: TGTGCCAGCAGCTTCCGGGAGGCCGGGTCTCAGGAGCAGTACTTC.

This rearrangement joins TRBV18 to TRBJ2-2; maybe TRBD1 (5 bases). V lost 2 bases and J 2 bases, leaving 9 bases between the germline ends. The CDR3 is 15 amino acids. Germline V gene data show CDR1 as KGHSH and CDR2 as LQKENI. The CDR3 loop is CASSPYDRNTGELFF. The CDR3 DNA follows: TGTGCCAGCTCACCATATGACAGAAACACCGGGGAGCTGTTTTTT.

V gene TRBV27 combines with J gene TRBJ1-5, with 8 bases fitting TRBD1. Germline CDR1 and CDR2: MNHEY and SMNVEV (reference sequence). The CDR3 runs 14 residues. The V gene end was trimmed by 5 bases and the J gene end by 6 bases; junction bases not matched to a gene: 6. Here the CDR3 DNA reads TGTGCCAGCAGTAGCACAGGGGGTCTTCAGCCCCAGCATTTT. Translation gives CASSSTGGLQPQHF.

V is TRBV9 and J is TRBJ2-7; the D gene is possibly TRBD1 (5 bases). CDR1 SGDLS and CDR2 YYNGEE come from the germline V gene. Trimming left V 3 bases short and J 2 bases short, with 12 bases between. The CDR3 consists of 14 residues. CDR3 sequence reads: CASSAGILAYEQYF. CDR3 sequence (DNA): TGTGCCAGCAGCGCAGGGATATTGGCCTACGAGCAGTACTTC.